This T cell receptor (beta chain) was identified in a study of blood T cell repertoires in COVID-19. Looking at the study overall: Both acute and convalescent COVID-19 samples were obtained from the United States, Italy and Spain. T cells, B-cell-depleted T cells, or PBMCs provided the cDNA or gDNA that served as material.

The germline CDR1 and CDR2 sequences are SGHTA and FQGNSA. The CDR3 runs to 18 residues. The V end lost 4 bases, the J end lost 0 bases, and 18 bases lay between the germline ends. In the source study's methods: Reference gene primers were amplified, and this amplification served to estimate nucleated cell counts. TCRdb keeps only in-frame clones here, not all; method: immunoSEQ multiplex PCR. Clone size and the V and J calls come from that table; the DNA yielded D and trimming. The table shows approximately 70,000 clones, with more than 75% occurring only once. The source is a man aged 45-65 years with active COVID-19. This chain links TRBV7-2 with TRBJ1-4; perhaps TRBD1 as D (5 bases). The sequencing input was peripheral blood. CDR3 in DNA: TGTGCCAGCAGCTCACCACACTCGGGGGGTGCAACTAATGAAAAACTGTTTTTT. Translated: CASSSPHSGGATNEKLFF.